This entry is about one T cell receptor (beta chain). These data belong to a study of T-cell memory formation after mild COVID-19. Germline CDR1 SEHNR, CDR2 FQNEAQ (reference sequence). The V and J ends lost 2 bases and 0 bases respectively, with 19 bases between them. The CDR3 consists of 18 residues. UMIs and sample barcodes were carried by the TCR alpha and TCR beta cDNA libraries that 5'RACE produced using constant-segment primers. MiXCR, applied by TCRdb to the 5' RACE reads, yields one record per CDR3 protein. The table has 400,000 to 500,000 distinct CDR3 sequences, about 19% seen once. The sequencing input was PBMCs or a T cell subset sorted from them (not recorded which). This TCR was recovered from an adult woman who had mild COVID-19 (a few samples of this study predate the infection). Cell type and time point are not known. The chain couples TRBV7-9 to TRBJ1-2; maybe TRBD1 (6 bases). The DNA for the CDR3 is TGTGCCAGCAGCTTATCCTTCCTCGGGGGCACCACTAACTATGGCTACACCTTC. Protein: CASSLSFLGGTTNYGYTF.